This T cell receptor beta chain was sequenced during a study of shared clonotypes between healthy human individuals. In the CD4+ fraction, cells were divided into CD45RA+ naive and CD45RA-negative memory subsets. General study points: The sole specimen, blood, was sampled, and tissue repertoires likely differ. Relative to memory subsets, naive subsets generally showed larger estimated richness.

There are 13 residues in the CDR3. Per the germline V gene, CDR1 is MNHEY and CDR2 is SMNVEV (reference sequence). V lost 1 base, J lost 9 bases, and 3 bases stayed unmatched. Using immunoSEQ multiplex PCR, the repertoire was profiled, and TCRdb retains in-frame clones only, with some absent. The sample gives about 2.3 million clones, around 93% of which show up once; 0.37% is in the top ten. With respect to this clone: What it binds is not known.

The sample comprised naive CD4+ T cells from PBMCs. Specified subset: CD45RA+ positively selected. The source is a man aged 18 to 30 in good health. Some clones in this sample may be carry-over from other donors' samples. The chain couples TRBV27 to TRBJ2-1; 7 nucleotides match TRBD2. The DNA of the CDR3 is TGTGCCAGCAGTTTATGGCGGGGGAGTGAGCAGTTCTTC. This codes for CASSLWRGSEQFF.